The clone carrying this T cell receptor beta chain was seen at least ten times. What it binds is not known. These data are taken from a study of T-cell reconstitution after alpha-beta-depleted transplantation in children. Study-level results: As was reported, about two months after transplant, alpha-beta T cells came from several hundred expanded graft clones. Day-60 TCRbeta diversity that was high in some patients was derived from surviving recipient T cells and thymic progenitors. At one year after transplant, newly produced T cells mostly accounted for T-cell counts and diversity.

V lost 4 bases, J lost 2 bases, and 0 bases lay in between. The CDR3 sequence is 11 residues long. Preparation of the TCRbeta library was carried out with unique molecular identifiers. TCRdb re-derived calls from the PCR reads in MiXCR, one entry per CDR3 protein. The sample has over 100,000 distinct CDR3 sequences; 10% are singletons. This clonotype was sampled from a boy aged 2 to 10 with acute lymphoblastic leukemia, due to receive a stem cell transplant. The source was PBMCs, collected before TCRalphabeta/CD19-depleted stem cell transplant. V is TRBV12-3 or TRBV12-4 and J is TRBJ2-4; D not certain. The chain's CDR3 is CASSSKNIQYF. CDR3 nucleotide sequence: TGTGCCAGCAGTTCCAAAAACATTCAGTACTTC.